What follows is one TCR beta chain and its context. This entry comes from a study of blood T cell repertoires in COVID-19. Study information: Researchers got acute and convalescent COVID-19 samples from the United States, Italy and Spain. PBMCs, B-cell-depleted T cells, or T cells provided the cDNA or gDNA that made up the material.

V shed 2 bases and J shed 4 bases, with 12 bases lying between them. Germline values: CDR1 SGHNT, CDR2 YENEEA. CDR3 length: 15 amino acids. Authors' analysis steps: It was from reference gene primer amplification that nucleated cell counts were estimated. TCRdb keeps only in-frame clones here, not all; method: immunoSEQ multiplex PCR. The V and J calls and the clone size are those of that table, but D and trimming were determined from the DNA. This table has tens of thousands of clones, about 85% appearing once. Sequenced: peripheral blood. The sequence was obtained from a man aged 45 to 65 with active COVID-19. V is TRBV11-3 and J is TRBJ2-1; perhaps TRBD2 as D (5 bases). This CDR3 is CASSLFRTPYNEQFF. CDR3 in DNA: TGTGCCAGCAGCTTATTTCGGACTCCTTACAATGAGCAGTTCTTC.